This entry lists 5 T cell receptor beta chains sequenced from one sample in a study of cytomegalovirus exposure and HLA in healthy donors. PCR involved 60 Vbeta and 13 Jbeta primers. Profiling relied on immunoSEQ multiplex PCR, and the TCRdb table lists in-frame clones only, not all of them. The sample consists of some 170,000 clones, over 80% of them appearing once. The sample consisted of PBMCs. These receptors were collected from a man aged 50 to 59 in good health and CMV-seropositive.

The rearrangement uses TRBV10-3 and TRBJ2-5, with 8 bases identical to TRBD1. Germline CDR1 ENHRY, CDR2 SYGVKD. The J segment lost 4 bases and the V segment lost 10 bases, leaving 11 bases of the junction unmatched. The CDR3 consists of 14 residues. The CDR3, as DNA: TGTGCCAGTCAGGCTGACAGGGGAGGAGAGACCCAGTACTTC. Amino acids: CASQADRGGETQYF.

V is TRBV9 and J is TRBJ1-1; a weak D match, TRBD1 (5 bases). Trimming removed 0 bases at V and 4 bases at J, with 10 bases between. The CDR3 length is 14 residues. CDR1 and CDR2 from the germline V gene are SGDLS and YYNGEE. CDR3 region: CASSVVQGPTEAFF. The CDR3 DNA is TGTGCCAGCAGCGTAGTGCAGGGCCCCACTGAAGCTTTCTTT.

The rearrangement uses TRBV5-4 and TRBJ2-7, with TRBD2 identical over 11 bases. This CDR3 has 16 amino acids. V dropped 3 bases and J dropped 2; count of bases not matched to a gene: 7. Germline loops: CDR1 SGHNT, CDR2 YYREEE (reference sequence). In DNA, the CDR3 is TGTGCCAGCAGCTCCGGACCGGGACTAGCGGCCTACGAGCAGTACTTC. This encodes CASSSGPGLAAYEQYF.

The V call is TRBV28, the J call TRBJ2-6; unclear D gene. The CDR3 length is 14 residues. Per germline, CDR1 MDHEN and CDR2 SYDVKM. V shed 6 bases and J shed 4 bases, with 10 bases lying between them. The DNA for the CDR3 is TGTGCCAGCAGCACCGCGGCCGGGGCCAACGTCCTGACTTTC. It yields the protein CASSTAAGANVLTF.

CDR3 coding DNA: TGTGCCAGCAGCTTGCCCCCCGGCGGGGGCAGACAGCCCCAGCATTTT. Translating it yields CASSLPPGGGRQPQHF. The genes are TRBV5-4 and TRBJ1-5; a possible D gene is TRBD1 (6 bases). Germline CDR1 SGHNT, CDR2 YYREEE (reference sequence). There are 16 residues in the CDR3. V lost 1 base and J lost 7, with 18 bases in between.